The clone carrying this TCR beta chain came up a few times. iRepertoire HTBI primers and Arm-PCR of CDR3 regions built TCR beta libraries. MiXCR was run by TCRdb on the multiplex PCR reads, yielding one entry per CDR3 protein. The sample carries more than 300,000 distinct CDR3 sequences, around 23% recorded once. The sample's time point: persistent/refractory GD, antithyroid drugs over 5 years with positive TRAb. After RNA was extracted from PBMCs, the TCR library was made from it. These data come from a study of regulatory T cells in long-lasting Graves disease. Study context: More than 5 years of antithyroid drugs with positive TSH receptor antibodies defined persistent Graves' disease.

J was trimmed by 8 bases and V by 7 bases; bases with no gene match: 11. Germline CDR1 is SNHLY and CDR2 is FYNNEI. The CDR3 has 14 residues. The starting material was peripheral blood mononuclear cells (PBMCs), obtained when the disease was refractory, from a patient treated with antithyroid drugs. The chain is built from TRBV2 and TRBJ1-5; 7 bases agree with TRBD1. The source is a woman aged 40-49 years with Graves disease. CDR3 protein: CASNLQGKQEPQHF. In DNA form, the CDR3 reads TGTGCCAGCAACCTACAGGGGAAACAAGAGCCCCAGCATTTT. Using reference TRBV2 and TRBJ1-5 for the parts outside the CDR3, the full variable domain is EPEVTQTPSHQVTQMGQEVILRCVPISNHLYFYWYRQILGQKVEFLVSFYNNEISEKSEIFDDQFSVERPDGSNFTLKIRSTKLEDSAMYFCASNLQGKQEPQHFGDGTRLSIL.